The T cell receptor (beta chain) described here comes from a study of CD8 T cells in Susac syndrome. This clonotype showed up just a few times. The CDR3 runs to 16 residues. The trim removed 5 bases at V and 0 bases at J, leaving 8 bases unmatched. The germline gives CDR1 LNHNV, CDR2 YYDKDF (reference sequence). Sequencing of TCR beta was performed on blood CD8+ T cells and on blood CD4+ T cells. Random-hexamer reverse transcription was applied to roughly 0.45 to 1 ug RNA. Using its own MiXCR run on the immunoSEQ multiplex PCR reads, TCRdb lists one record per CDR3 protein. This table holds about 440,000 distinct CDR3 sequences, more than 80% found once.

The sample was CD8+ T cells from PBMCs. The TCR comes from a human donor with multiple sclerosis. V and J are TRBV15 and TRBJ2-3; 7 nucleotides agree with TRBD2. The CDR3 region is CATSGEGAGSTDTQYF. CDR3 in DNA: TGTGCCACCAGCGGGGAGGGAGCGGGGAGCACAGATACGCAGTATTTT.